The next 23 T cell receptor beta chains were all read from a single sample in a study of cytomegalovirus exposure and HLA in healthy donors. The PCR ran on 60 Vbeta and 13 Jbeta primers. Profiled with immunoSEQ multiplex PCR; TCRdb holds only in-frame clones, not every one. The sample records about 150,000 clones, over 70% being singletons. The sequenced material came from PBMCs. All receptors come from a boy between 2 and 10 years old in good health and CMV-seronegative.

The V gene is TRBV15, the J gene TRBJ1-1; perhaps TRBD1 as D (6 bases). Per the germline V gene, CDR1 is LNHNV and CDR2 is YYDKDF (reference sequence). This CDR3 comprises 13 residues. Trimming took off 6 bases at V and 3 bases at J, with 11 bases between the two ends. The CDR3: CATSYREDTEAFF. As DNA, the CDR3 is TGTGCCACCAGTTACAGGGAAGACACTGAAGCTTTCTTT.

The chain uses TRBV4-3 and TRBJ2-1, with 7 positions matching TRBD2. The CDR3 sequence is 15 residues long. Germline V gives CDR1 LGHNA, CDR2 YSLEER. V shed 4 bases, J shed 0 bases, and the junction held 3 bases outside the gene matches. The CDR3 nucleotides are TGCGCCAGCAGCCTTACTAGCGACTCCTACAATGAGCAGTTCTTC. Its translation is CASSLTSDSYNEQFF.

A single count supports this clone. The chain couples TRBV18 to TRBJ1-1; TRBD1 aligns across 7 bases. CDR1 is KGHSH and CDR2 is LQKENI in the germline V gene. The CDR3 is 20 residues long. V lost 0 bases, J lost 0 bases, and 16 bases stayed unmatched. The CDR3 nucleotides are TGTGCCAGCTCACCACCACACCGAAACAACAGGGGACTCGTGAACACTGAAGCTTTCTTT. This gives the protein CASSPPHRNNRGLVNTEAFF.

The chain links TRBV4-1 to TRBJ2-1; D call uncertain. The CDR3 is made up of 16 amino acids. The V gene's germline CDR1 is MGHRA and CDR2 YSYEKL. Trimming removed 0 bases from V and 5 bases from J, with 14 bases in between. CDR3 loop: CASSQEVSDNDNEQFF. The CDR3 DNA sequence: TGCGCCAGCAGCCAAGAAGTTTCAGACAACGACAATGAGCAGTTCTTC.

V is TRBV27 and J is TRBJ2-1; D perhaps matches TRBD2 (6 bases). V was pared by 8 bases and J by 0 bases, with 14 bases between. In germline, CDR1 is MNHEY, CDR2 SMNVEV (reference sequence). CDR3 length: 15 amino acids. The CDR3 coding sequence is TGTGCCAGCTGGATGTGGCGGGACTCCTACAATGAGCAGTTCTTC. Its translation is CASWMWRDSYNEQFF.

This rearrangement joins TRBV6-5 to TRBJ1-1, with D perhaps matching TRBD1 (5 bases). CDR3 size: 15 residues. V was trimmed by 5 bases and J by 5 bases, leaving 18 bases between them. The germline V gene has CDR1 MNHEY and CDR2 SVGAGI. As DNA, the CDR3 is TGTGCCAGCAGTAACCCCCGCCAGGGTTTGACTGAAGCTTTCTTT. Protein product: CASSNPRQGLTEAFF.

With regard to this clone: One junction end does not reproduce the germline sequence, and a read error may be involved. The J gene is TRBJ1-1, the V gene TRBV9, with a possible D match to TRBD1 (5 bases). CDR3 length equals 13 residues. Germline assignment: CDR1 SGDLS and CDR2 YYNGEE. The CDR3 here is CASSVGQGGEASF. In DNA form, the CDR3 reads TGTGCCAGCAGCGTAGGGCAGGGAGGGGAGGCTTCCTTT.

The table lists this clone with a count of one. The chain combines TRBV2 with TRBJ2-7; a weak D match, TRBD2 (6 bases). Looked up from germline, CDR1 is SNHLY and CDR2 is FYNNEI. The V end lost 6 bases, the J end lost 0 bases, and 12 bases lay between the germline ends. The CDR3 has 14 residues. The chain's CDR3 is CASRREESSYEQYF. The CDR3, as DNA: TGTGCCAGCAGGAGGGAGGAGAGCTCCTACGAGCAGTACTTC.

The rearrangement links TRBV7-9 to TRBJ1-2; 7 positions agree with TRBD1. J lost 5 bases, V lost 1 base, and 4 bases had no gene match. CDR3 length equals 14 residues. Germline values: CDR1 SEHNR, CDR2 FQNEAQ (reference sequence). The CDR3 loop is CASSLGQGEYGYTF. For the CDR3, the DNA is TGTGCCAGCAGCTTAGGGCAGGGGGAATATGGCTACACCTTC. Based on the CDR3 plus reference TRBV7-9 and TRBJ1-2, the full variable domain is DTGVSQNPRHKITKRGQNVTFRCDPISEHNRLYWYRQTLGQGPEFLTYFQNEAQLEKSRLLSDRFSAERPKGSFSTLEIQRTEQGDSAMYLCASSLGQGEYGYTFGSGTRLTVV.

The chain combines TRBV5-6 with TRBJ2-1; 7 bases fit TRBD2. The CDR3 sequence is 16 residues long. V dropped 2 bases and J dropped 4; count of bases not matched to a gene: 9. Germline loops: CDR1 SGHDT, CDR2 YYEEEE. The CDR3 protein is CASSFWAGVRYNEQFF. CDR3 coding DNA: TGTGCCAGCAGCTTCTGGGCGGGAGTAAGATACAATGAGCAGTTCTTC.

This clone was recorded only once. The V and J genes are TRBV7-6 and TRBJ1-4; perhaps TRBD1 as D (6 bases). This CDR3 spans 14 amino acids. Germline V CDR1 and CDR2: SGHVS, FNYEAQ. With 6 bases removed from V and 7 bases from J, the gap between germline ends came to 15 bases. The CDR3 nucleotides are TGTGCCAGCAGTCCACAGGGTGTGGGTGAAAAACTGTTTTTT. It translates to CASSPQGVGEKLFF.

This chain joins TRBV5-1 and TRBJ1-3; no reliable D call. The V gene lost 0 bases and the J gene lost 3 bases, with 16 bases spanning the gap. The CDR3 spans 17 residues. CDR1 and CDR2 from the germline V gene are SGHRS and YFSETQ. The CDR3 nucleotides are TGCGCCAGCAGCTTGGGGGTTTTTGGAGGGTATGGAAACACCATATATTTT. This sequence encodes CASSLGVFGGYGNTIYF.

This chain links TRBV4-3 with TRBJ1-1; TRBD1 might be the D (5 bases). CDR1 and CDR2 (germline): LGHNA, YSLEER. This CDR3 has 15 amino acids. Trimming removed 0 bases from V and 3 bases from J, with 11 bases in between. Here the CDR3 DNA reads TGCGCCAGCAGCCAAGATAGGCCGGGGGACACTGAAGCTTTCTTT. Translated: CASSQDRPGDTEAFF.

The chain uses TRBV14 and TRBJ1-2; a weak D match, TRBD1 (6 bases). The CDR3 is 17 residues long. Germline values: CDR1 SGHDN, CDR2 FVKESK. Trimming left V 4 bases short and J 2 bases short, with 20 bases between. Written as DNA, the CDR3 is TGTGCCAGCAGCCCTAGGGCAGGGGTCCGCACGAACTATGGCTACACCTTC. It translates to CASSPRAGVRTNYGYTF.

The chain uses TRBV4-1 and TRBJ1-6; weak D call: TRBD1 (5 bases). This CDR3 has 15 amino acids. From germline, CDR1 is MGHRA and CDR2 YSYEKL. Between the trimmed V and J ends, which lost 1 base and 8 bases, there was a span of 12 bases. The CDR3 DNA reads TGCGCCAGCAGCCAAGCGGGACTAAAAGATTCACCCCTCCACTTT. This encodes CASSQAGLKDSPLHF.

This chain links TRBV5-1 with TRBJ2-1, with TRBD2 matching over 11 bases. V lost 3 bases, J lost 16 bases, and 6 bases stayed unmatched. This CDR3 is 12 amino acids long. Looked up from germline, CDR1 is SGHRS and CDR2 is YFSETQ. The CDR3 is CASSSGTSGYFF. CDR3 bases: TGCGCCAGCAGCTCCGGGACTAGCGGATACTTCTTC.

The J gene is TRBJ2-5, the V gene TRBV2; D is undetermined. Trimming stripped 7 bases from V and 4 bases from J, with 13 bases between. The CDR3 covers 13 residues. Germline lookup yields CDR1 SNHLY and CDR2 FYNNEI. CDR3 in amino acids: CASTTTVIETQYF. Written as DNA, the CDR3 is TGTGCCAGCACCACTACTGTCATAGAGACCCAGTACTTC.

The V call is TRBV7-9, the J call TRBJ2-1; a possible D gene is TRBD1 (6 bases). The V end was cut by 6 bases, the J end by 4 bases, with 13 bases between. Germline values: CDR1 SEHNR, CDR2 FQNEAQ (reference sequence). The CDR3 is made up of 14 amino acids. In DNA, the CDR3 is TGTGCCAGCAGGGTCCGGGACACTTACAATGAGCAGTTCTTC. It codes for CASRVRDTYNEQFF. Drawing the rest from reference TRBV7-9 and TRBJ2-1, the complete variable domain is DTGVSQNPRHKITKRGQNVTFRCDPISEHNRLYWYRQTLGQGPEFLTYFQNEAQLEKSRLLSDRFSAERPKGSFSTLEIQRTEQGDSAMYLCASRVRDTYNEQFFGPGTRLTVL.

V and J are TRBV5-6 and TRBJ1-3; 7 nucleotides align to TRBD1. CDR1 SGHDT and CDR2 YYEEEE come from the germline V gene. The CDR3 consists of 13 residues. J gave up 3 bases and V 4 bases, and 1 base lay outside the gene matches. The CDR3 reads CASSDRVGNTIYF. The CDR3 DNA reads as TGTGCCAGCAGCGACAGGGTTGGAAACACCATATATTTT.

The V call is TRBV5-1, the J call TRBJ1-2, with no clear D. The germline V gene has CDR1 SGHRS and CDR2 YFSETQ. V lost 0 bases and J lost 2, with 5 bases in between. This CDR3 has 13 residues. The CDR3 loop is CASSLEQNYGYTF. The DNA for the CDR3 is TGCGCCAGCAGCTTGGAACAGAACTATGGCTACACCTTC.

The chain joins TRBV19 to TRBJ2-5; tentatively, D is TRBD1 (5 bases). The CDR3 has 11 residues. Germline V gene data show CDR1 as LNHDA and CDR2 as SQIVND (reference sequence). The V end lost 7 bases, the J end lost 5 bases, and 8 bases lay between the germline ends. CDR3 protein: CASKWGETQYF. DNA for the CDR3: TGTGCCAGTAAGTGGGGCGAGACCCAGTACTTC.

The CDR3 spells CAREWDYGGCNQPQHF. The CDR3 nucleotides are TGTGCCAGAGAGTGGGACTATGGAGGGTGCAATCAGCCCCAGCATTTT. V usage is TRBV25-1 and J usage is TRBJ1-5; perhaps TRBD1 as D (5 bases). The germline V and J ends were trimmed by 9 bases and 2 bases, with 20 bases remaining between them. CDR3 size: 16 residues. Germline-derived CDR1 and CDR2 are MGHDK and SYGVNS.

V is TRBV7-9 and J is TRBJ1-4; 8 bases are a match to TRBD1. Germline CDR1 reads SEHNR; CDR2 reads FQNEAQ (reference sequence). The CDR3 consists of 14 residues. Trimming removed 4 bases from V and 7 bases from J; junction bases left unmatched: 5. The CDR3 is CASSWTGRSEKLFF. CDR3 nucleotide sequence: TGTGCCAGCAGCTGGACAGGGAGGAGTGAAAAACTGTTTTTT.